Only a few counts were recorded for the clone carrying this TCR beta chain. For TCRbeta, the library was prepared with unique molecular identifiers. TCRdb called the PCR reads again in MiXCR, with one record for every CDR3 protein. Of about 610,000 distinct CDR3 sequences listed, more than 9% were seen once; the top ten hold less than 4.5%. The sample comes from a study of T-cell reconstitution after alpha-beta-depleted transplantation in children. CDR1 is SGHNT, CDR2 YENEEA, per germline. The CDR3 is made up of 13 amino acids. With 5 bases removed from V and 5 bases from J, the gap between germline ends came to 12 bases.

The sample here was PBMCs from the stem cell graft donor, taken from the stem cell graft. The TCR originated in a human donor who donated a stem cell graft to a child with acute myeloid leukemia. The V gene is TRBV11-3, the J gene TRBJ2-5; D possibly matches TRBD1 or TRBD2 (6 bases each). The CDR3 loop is CASSALGGETQYF. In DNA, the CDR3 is TGTGCCAGCAGCGCACTAGGGGGGGAGACCCAGTACTTC.